The clone carrying this T cell receptor (beta chain) has only a few counts. Antigen specificity is unknown. Stated treatment: roughly ten-day PBMC culture with coronavirus spike peptide pools or control peptides (ViraFEST assay). ViraFEST stimulated the growth of antigen-specific T cells using peptide pools and subsequently profiled their TCRs by sequencing. The Oncomine TCR Beta short-read assay generated sequence data from the DNA of cultured CD4+ T cells. MiXCR, run by TCRdb on the PCR reads, gives a single entry per CDR3 protein. The data contain about 20,000 distinct CDR3 sequences, about 66% of them singletons. Germline V gene data show CDR1 as SGHDT and CDR2 as YYEEEE. The CDR3 has 16 residues. Trimming cost V 1 base and J 0 bases, with 13 bases left between them. This entry belongs to a study of vaccination and CD4 T cells after COVID-19. Study context: In culture, cells were exposed to overlapping spike peptides from SARS-CoV-2, HCoV-NL63, HCoV-OC43 and HCoV-229E. Study-wide results and caveats: Among those convalescent, a median roughly 90% of reactive clones emerged solely post-vaccination.

The receptor was isolated from a human donor who had recovered from COVID-19. The chain has TRBV5-6 and TRBJ1-1; D is ambiguous. Source material: CD4+ T cells from blood, cultured in vitro. The CDR3, as DNA: TGTGCCAGCAGCTTGTTCTTCAGAGACATGAACACTGAAGCTTTCTTT. Protein sequence: CASSLFFRDMNTEAFF.